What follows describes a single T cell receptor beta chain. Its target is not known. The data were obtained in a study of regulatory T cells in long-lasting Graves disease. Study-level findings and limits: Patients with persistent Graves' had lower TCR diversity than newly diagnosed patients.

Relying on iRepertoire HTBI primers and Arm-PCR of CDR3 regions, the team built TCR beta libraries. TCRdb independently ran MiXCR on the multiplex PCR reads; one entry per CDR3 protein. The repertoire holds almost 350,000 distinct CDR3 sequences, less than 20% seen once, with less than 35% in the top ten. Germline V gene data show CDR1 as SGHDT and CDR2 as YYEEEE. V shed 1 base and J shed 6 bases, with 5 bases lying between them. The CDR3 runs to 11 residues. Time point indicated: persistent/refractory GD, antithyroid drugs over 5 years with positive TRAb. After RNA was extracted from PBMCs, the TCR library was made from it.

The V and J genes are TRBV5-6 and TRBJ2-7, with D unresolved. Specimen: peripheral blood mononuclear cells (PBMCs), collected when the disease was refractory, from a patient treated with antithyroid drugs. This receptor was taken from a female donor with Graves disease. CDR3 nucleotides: TGTGCCAGCAGCTTGACTGTCGAGCAGTACTTC. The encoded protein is CASSLTVEQYF.